These T cell receptor beta chains were read from a single sample in a study of beta chain features in type 1 diabetes. Profiled with immunoSEQ multiplex PCR; TCRdb holds only in-frame clones, not every one. The table lists 80,000 to 90,000 clones, approximately 32% of them singletons. The sequenced sample consisted of stem cell memory CD4+ T cells from blood. These receptors were taken from a woman aged 18-29 years in good health. CDR3s include the opening cysteine and the closing phenylalanine or tryptophan. D genes are given only for firm matches. Expanded clones are given a class, and other clones once, few, many or no size at all.

abundance,d_gene,j_gene,v_gene,len,CDR3aa,CDR3nt
once,-,TRBJ1-2,TRBV6-5,13,CAISEAANYGYTF,TGTGCCATCAGTGAGGCGGCGAACTATGGCTACACCTTC
-,-,TRBJ2-1,TRBV4-2,12,CASSPGYNEQFF,TGTGCCAGCAGCCCAGGGTACAATGAGCAGTTCTTC
few,-,TRBJ1-3,TRBV18,13,CASSPAAGNTIYF,TGTGCCAGCTCACCTGCGGCTGGAAACACCATATATTTT
many,TRBD1,TRBJ1-2,TRBV30,13,CAWSDGQGGGYTF,TGTGCCTGGAGTGACGGACAGGGAGGTGGCTACACCTTC
-,TRBD1,TRBJ1-2,TRBV19,14,CASSIARDSYGYTF,TGTGCCAGTAGTATTGCCCGGGACAGCTATGGCTACACCTTC
-,-,TRBJ2-5,TRBV4-3,12,CASSQARKTQYF,TGCGCCAGCAGCCAAGCGAGGAAGACCCAGTACTTC
-,-,TRBJ2-1,TRBV25-1,15,CASGSSSSSYNEQFF,TGTGCCAGCGGGAGCAGCTCGAGCTCCTACAATGAGCAGTTCTTC
few,TRBD1,TRBJ1-2,TRBV18,13,CASSQGGAYGYTF,TGTGCCAGCTCCCAGGGGGGAGCCTATGGCTACACCTTC
few,TRBD2,TRBJ2-7,TRBV9,16,CASSHPGLAGGSEQYF,TGTGCCAGCAGCCATCCTGGACTAGCGGGAGGATCCGAGCAGTACTTC
few,-,TRBJ2-7,TRBV4-3,13,CASSRTPGNEQYF,TGCGCCAGCAGCCGAACTCCTGGTAACGAGCAGTACTTC
-,-,TRBJ1-1,TRBV30,13,CAFTQGYNTEAFF,TGTGCCTTCACACAGGGTTACAACACTGAAGCTTTCTTT
few,TRBD1,TRBJ2-1,TRBV7-7,14,CASSSRTGGDEQFF,TGTGCTAGCAGCTCACGCACAGGGGGCGATGAGCAGTTCTTC
-,TRBD2,TRBJ2-1,TRBV14,15,CASRRLAGTYNEQFF,TGTGCCAGCAGGCGACTAGCGGGAACATACAATGAGCAGTTCTTC
few,-,TRBJ1-1,TRBV7-2,11,CASTDRTKAFF,TGTGCCAGCACCGACAGAACAAAAGCTTTCTTT
few,TRBD2,TRBJ2-3,TRBV9,17,CASSAPTSGAGTDTQYF,TGTGCCAGCAGCGCCCCGACTAGCGGGGCTGGCACAGATACGCAGTATTTT
few,-,TRBJ2-4,TRBV4-1,15,CASSQDPSGWDIQYF,TGCGCCAGCAGCCAAGATCCCTCAGGGTGGGACATTCAGTACTTC
few,-,TRBJ1-1,TRBV7-2,13,CASSFVSGTEAFF,TGTGCCAGCAGCTTCGTCAGTGGCACTGAAGCTTTCTTT
-,-,TRBJ2-7,TRBV7-6,12,CASSSPGYEQYF,TGTGCCAGCAGCAGCCCGGGGTACGAGCAGTACTTC
-,-,TRBJ1-2,TRBV7-9,12,CASSLDTYGYTF,TGTGCCAGCAGCTTGGACACGTATGGCTACACCTTC
-,TRBD2,TRBJ2-1,TRBV6-1,17,CASSEEIAGEGYNEQFF,TGTGCCAGCAGTGAAGAGATAGCGGGAGAGGGATACAATGAGCAGTTCTTC
-,-,TRBJ2-1,TRBV4-1,16,CASSQDRAGDYNEQFF,TGCGCCAGCAGCCAAGATCGTGCAGGGGACTACAATGAGCAGTTCTTC
few,-,TRBJ2-2,TRBV25-1,15,CASGRAGPNTGELFF,TGTGCCAGCGGTAGGGCGGGCCCGAACACCGGGGAGCTGTTTTTT
-,-,TRBJ1-2,TRBV11-2,12,CASSSDRGGYTF,TGTGCCAGCAGCTCAGATCGGGGTGGCTACACCTTC
many,TRBD1,TRBJ1-1,TRBV29-1,13,CSGDRGSNTEAFF,TGCAGCGGAGACAGGGGATCGAACACTGAAGCTTTCTTT
-,TRBD1,TRBJ2-7,TRBV12-5,14,CASGSGTGYGEQYF,TGTGCTAGTGGTTCCGGGACAGGGTATGGGGAGCAGTACTTC
-,-,TRBJ1-6,TRBV19,13,CATRPRDNSPLHF,TGTGCCACTAGACCCAGGGATAATTCACCCCTCCACTTT
-,-,TRBJ2-3,TRBV5-1,14,CASRLEQHTDTQYF,TGCGCCAGCAGACTGGAACAGCACACAGATACGCAGTATTTT
-,-,TRBJ2-5,TRBV18,13,CASSTGGQETQYF,TGTGCCAGCTCAACCGGGGGTCAAGAGACCCAGTACTTC
-,-,TRBJ2-1,TRBV6-5,11,CASKAEGEQFF,TGTGCCAGCAAGGCGGAGGGTGAGCAGTTCTTC
-,-,TRBJ2-2,TRBV30,15,CAWKGVAGNTGELFF,TGTGCCTGGAAGGGGGTAGCGGGGAACACCGGGGAGCTGTTTTTT
-,TRBD1,TRBJ1-5,TRBV30,16,CACSTGAVRGNQPQHF,TGTGCCTGCTCGACAGGGGCCGTTCGGGGCAATCAGCCCCAGCATTTT
few,-,TRBJ2-6,TRBV19,18,CASSPRLSGSSGANVLTF,TGTGCCAGTAGTCCCCGACTTTCGGGATCCTCTGGGGCCAACGTCCTGACTTTC
-,TRBD1,TRBJ1-1,TRBV25-1,14,CASSRQGLGTEAFF,TGTGCCAGCAGTCGACAGGGATTGGGGACTGAAGCTTTCTTT
few,-,TRBJ1-5,TRBV6-5,15,CASSQSLEGPQPQHF,TGTGCCAGCAGTCAATCCCTGGAGGGACCTCAGCCCCAGCATTTT
-,-,TRBJ1-5,TRBV18,14,CASSPPPGDQPQHF,TGTGCCAGCTCACCACCGCCAGGGGATCAGCCCCAGCATTTT
-,-,TRBJ2-2,TRBV11-2,14,CASSAQQGTGELFF,TGTGCCAGCAGCGCTCAACAGGGTACCGGGGAGCTGTTTTTT
few,TRBD1,TRBJ1-2,TRBV7-9,14,CASSQDRVRSGYTF,TGTGCCAGCAGCCAAGACAGGGTGCGGAGTGGCTACACCTTC
few,TRBD1,TRBJ2-5,TRBV7-9,15,CASSRGDRDQETQYF,TGTGCCAGCAGCCGCGGCGACAGGGACCAAGAGACCCAGTACTTC
few,TRBD2,TRBJ2-3,TRBV7-2,17,CASSSPRGTSGTDTQYF,TGTGCCAGCAGCTCGCCACGGGGGACTAGCGGCACAGATACGCAGTATTTT